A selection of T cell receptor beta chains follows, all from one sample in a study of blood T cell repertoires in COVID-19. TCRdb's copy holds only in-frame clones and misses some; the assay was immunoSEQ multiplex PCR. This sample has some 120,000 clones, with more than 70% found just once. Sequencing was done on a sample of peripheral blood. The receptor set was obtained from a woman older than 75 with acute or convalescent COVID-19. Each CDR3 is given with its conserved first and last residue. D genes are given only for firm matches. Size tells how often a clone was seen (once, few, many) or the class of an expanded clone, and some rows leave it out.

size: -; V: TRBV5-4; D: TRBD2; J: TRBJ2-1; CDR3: CASRLHPGGGDEQFF; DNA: TGTGCCAGCAGATTACACCCGGGGGGGGGCGATGAGCAGTTCTTC
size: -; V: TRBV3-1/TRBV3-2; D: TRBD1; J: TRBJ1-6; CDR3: CASSQWTGNSPLHF; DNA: TGTGCCAGCAGCCAATGGACAGGTAATTCACCCCTCCACTTT
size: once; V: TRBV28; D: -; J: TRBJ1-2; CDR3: CASSWGQDYGYTF; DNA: TGTGCCAGCAGTTGGGGCCAAGACTATGGCTACACCTTC
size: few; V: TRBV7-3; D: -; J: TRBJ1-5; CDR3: CASSLTRDQPQHF; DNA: TGTGCCAGCAGCTTAACGCGTGATCAGCCCCAGCATTTT
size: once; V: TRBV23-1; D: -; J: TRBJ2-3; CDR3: CASSFKTTADGDTQYF; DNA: TGCGCCAGCAGTTTCAAAACAACCGCTGATGGAGATACGCAGTATTTT
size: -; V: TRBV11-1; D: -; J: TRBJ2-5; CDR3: CASSLPDIQETQYF; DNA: TGTGCCAGCAGCCTACCGGACATACAAGAGACCCAGTACTTC
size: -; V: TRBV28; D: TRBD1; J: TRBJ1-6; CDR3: CASSSPTGGRFSPLHF; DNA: TGTGCCAGCAGTTCTCCAACAGGGGGGAGATTTTCACCCCTCCACTTT
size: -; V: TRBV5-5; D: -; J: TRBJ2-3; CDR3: CASSLEPYTDTQYF; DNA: TGTGCCAGCAGCTTGGAGCCTTACACAGATACGCAGTATTTT
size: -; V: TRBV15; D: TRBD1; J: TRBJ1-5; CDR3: CATSRGDRFNQPQHF; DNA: TGTGCCACCAGCAGAGGGGACAGGTTCAATCAGCCCCAGCATTTT
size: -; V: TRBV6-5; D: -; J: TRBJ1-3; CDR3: CASSPLQGHGNTIYF; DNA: TGTGCCAGCAGCCCCCTCCAGGGACATGGAAACACCATATATTTT
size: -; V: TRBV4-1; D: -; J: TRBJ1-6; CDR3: CASSQERQVPNSPLHF; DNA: TGCGCCAGCAGCCAAGAAAGGCAGGTTCCTAATTCACCCCTCCACTTT
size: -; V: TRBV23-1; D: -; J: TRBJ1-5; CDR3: CASSPAGSLLVQPQHF; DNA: TGCGCCAGCAGTCCGGCGGGTTCTCTCCTGGTCCAGCCCCAGCATTTT
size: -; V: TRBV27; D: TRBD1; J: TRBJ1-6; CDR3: CASSSRGLVSPLHF; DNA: TGTGCCAGCAGTTCCAGGGGGCTGGTTTCACCCCTCCACTTT
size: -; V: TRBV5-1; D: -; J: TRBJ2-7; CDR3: CASSGGGNGYEQYF; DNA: TGCGCCAGCAGTGGAGGTGGGAACGGCTACGAGCAGTACTTC
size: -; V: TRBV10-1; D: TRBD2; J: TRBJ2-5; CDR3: CASSRGGEETQYF; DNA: TGCGCCAGCAGTCGGGGGGGAGAGGAGACCCAGTACTTC
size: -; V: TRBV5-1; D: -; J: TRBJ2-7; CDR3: CASSGSGVPSYEQYF; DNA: TGCGCCAGCAGTGGTTCAGGGGTGCCCTCCTACGAGCAGTACTTC
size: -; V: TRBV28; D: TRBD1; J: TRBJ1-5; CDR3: CASNTGVSQPQHF; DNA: TGTGCCAGCAATACAGGGGTAAGTCAGCCCCAGCATTTT
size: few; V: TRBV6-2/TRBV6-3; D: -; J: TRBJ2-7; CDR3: CASSYRLSWEQYF; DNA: TGTGCCAGCAGTTACCGACTATCATGGGAGCAGTACTTC
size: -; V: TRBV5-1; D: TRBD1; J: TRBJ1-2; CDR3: CASSAGQARYGYTF; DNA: TGCGCCAGCAGCGCGGGACAGGCGAGATATGGCTACACCTTC
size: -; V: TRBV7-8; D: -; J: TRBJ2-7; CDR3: CASSLGQVGGEQYF; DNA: TGTGCCAGCAGCTTAGGACAGGTCGGTGGGGAGCAGTACTTC
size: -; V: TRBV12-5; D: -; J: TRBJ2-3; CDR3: CASGLGLSTDTQYF; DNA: TGTGCTAGTGGTTTGGGACTAAGCACAGATACGCAGTATTTT
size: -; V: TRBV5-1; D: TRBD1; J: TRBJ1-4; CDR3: CASSFGQGLGEKLFF; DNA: TGCGCCAGCAGCTTTGGACAGGGCCTTGGGGAAAAACTGTTTTTT
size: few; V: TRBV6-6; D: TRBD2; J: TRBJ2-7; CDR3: CASSLLAGVVSYEQYF; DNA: TGTGCCAGCAGTCTACTAGCGGGGGTCGTGTCCTACGAGCAGTACTTC
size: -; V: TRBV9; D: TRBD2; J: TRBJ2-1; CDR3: CASSVAPAGNNEQFF; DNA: TGTGCCAGCAGCGTAGCACCAGCGGGGAACAATGAGCAGTTCTTC
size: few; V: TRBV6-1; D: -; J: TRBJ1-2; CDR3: CASSEGGTFYGYTF; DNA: TGTGCCAGCAGTGAAGGGGGGACATTTTATGGCTACACCTTC
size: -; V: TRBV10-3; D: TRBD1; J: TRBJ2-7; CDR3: CAISRTGNNNGEQYF; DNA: TGTGCCATCAGCCGGACAGGGAACAACAATGGCGAGCAGTACTTC
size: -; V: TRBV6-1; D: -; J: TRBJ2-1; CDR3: CASSEAGTPRGNEQFF; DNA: TGTGCCAGCAGTGAAGCGGGTACACCCAGGGGCAATGAGCAGTTCTTC
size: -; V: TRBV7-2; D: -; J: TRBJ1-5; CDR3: CASSFGHYSNQPQHF; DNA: TGTGCCAGCAGCTTTGGACATTATAGCAATCAGCCCCAGCATTTT
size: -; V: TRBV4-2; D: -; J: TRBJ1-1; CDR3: CASSRGQLGNTEAFF; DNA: TGTGCCAGCAGCCGAGGACAGTTGGGTAACACTGAAGCTTTCTTT
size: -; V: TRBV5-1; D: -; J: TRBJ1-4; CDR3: CASSLGVGIGVPEKLFF; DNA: TGCGCCAGCAGCTTGGGCGTTGGTATAGGGGTTCCGGAAAAACTGTTTTTT
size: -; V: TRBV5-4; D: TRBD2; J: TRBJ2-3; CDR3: CASSFSAVSSGRVDTQYF; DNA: TGTGCCAGCAGCTTTTCCGCCGTATCTAGCGGTCGTGTAGATACGCAGTATTTT
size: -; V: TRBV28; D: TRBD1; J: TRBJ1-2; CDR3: CASSFGTGLGYTF; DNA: TGTGCCAGCAGTTTTGGGACAGGGCTAGGCTACACCTTC
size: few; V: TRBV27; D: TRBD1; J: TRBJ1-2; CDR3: CASSFSSGQGIYTF; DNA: TGTGCCAGCAGTTTTTCCTCCGGACAGGGGATCTACACCTTC
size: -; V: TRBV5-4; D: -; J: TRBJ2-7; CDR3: CASSSRGRDAHEQYF; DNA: TGTGCCAGCAGCTCCAGGGGCAGGGACGCTCACGAGCAGTACTTC
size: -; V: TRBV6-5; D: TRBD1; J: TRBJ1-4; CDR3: CATQGAGEKLFF; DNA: TGTGCCACCCAGGGGGCTGGTGAAAAACTGTTTTTT
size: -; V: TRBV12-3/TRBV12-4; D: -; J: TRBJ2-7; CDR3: CASSLGQTYEQYF; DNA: TGTGCCAGCAGTTTAGGGCAGACCTACGAGCAGTACTTC
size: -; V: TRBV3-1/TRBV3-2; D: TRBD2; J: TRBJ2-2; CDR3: CASSRGTSGGPGELFF; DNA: TGTGCCAGCAGCCGTGGGACTAGCGGGGGCCCCGGGGAGCTGTTTTTT
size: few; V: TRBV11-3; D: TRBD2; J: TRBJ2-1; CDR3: CASSPGLAGHNEQFF; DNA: TGTGCCAGCAGCCCTGGACTAGCGGGGCACAATGAGCAGTTCTTC
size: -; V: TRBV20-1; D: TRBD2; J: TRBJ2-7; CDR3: CSARVSGSNHF; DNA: TGCAGTGCTAGAGTTAGCGGGAGTAATCACTTC
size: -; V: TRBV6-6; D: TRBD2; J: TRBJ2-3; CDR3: CASRTGGSTDTQYF; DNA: TGTGCCAGCAGGACCGGGGGGAGCACAGATACGCAGTATTTT
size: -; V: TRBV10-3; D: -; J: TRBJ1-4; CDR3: CAISESRTGEKLFF; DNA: TGTGCCATCAGTGAGTCGCGGACTGGTGAAAAACTGTTTTTT
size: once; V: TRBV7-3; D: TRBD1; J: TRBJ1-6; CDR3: CASSSGTGSSPLHF; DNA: TGTGCCAGCAGCTCAGGGACAGGGAGTTCACCCCTCCACTTT
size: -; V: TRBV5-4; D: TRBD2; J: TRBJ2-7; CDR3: CASKLGGRETYEQYF; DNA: TGTGCCAGCAAGCTTGGCGGGAGGGAAACCTACGAGCAGTACTTC
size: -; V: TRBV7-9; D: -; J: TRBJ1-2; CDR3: CASSSSGGYGYTF; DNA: TGTGCCAGCAGCTCCTCGGGGGGCTATGGCTACACCTTC
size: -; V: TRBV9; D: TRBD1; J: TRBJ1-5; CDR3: CASSVDGGQGDNQPQHF; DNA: TGTGCCAGCAGCGTAGACGGGGGACAGGGGGACAATCAGCCCCAGCATTTT
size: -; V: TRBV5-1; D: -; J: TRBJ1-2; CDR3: CASSLEQGGPGYTF; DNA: TGCGCCAGCAGCTTGGAACAGGGCGGGCCTGGCTACACCTTC
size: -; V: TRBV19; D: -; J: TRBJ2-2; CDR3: CASSSRLAGELFF; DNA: TGTGCCAGTAGCTCCAGATTGGCCGGGGAGCTGTTTTTT
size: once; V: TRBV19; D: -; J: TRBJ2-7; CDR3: CASSILAGEMNEQYF; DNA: TGTGCCAGTAGTATTCTGGCAGGGGAGATGAACGAGCAGTACTTC
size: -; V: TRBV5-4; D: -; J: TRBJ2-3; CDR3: CASSLGLRPTTDTQYF; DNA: TGTGCCAGCAGCTTGGGGCTCAGGCCGACCACAGATACGCAGTATTTT
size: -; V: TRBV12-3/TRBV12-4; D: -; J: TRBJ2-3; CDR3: CASGPQDTDTQYF; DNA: TGTGCCAGCGGCCCCCAAGACACAGATACGCAGTATTTT
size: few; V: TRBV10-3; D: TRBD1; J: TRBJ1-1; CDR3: CAITRDRNTEAFF; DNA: TGTGCCATCACCAGGGACAGGAACACTGAAGCTTTCTTT